These T cell receptor beta chains were read from a single sample in a study of cytomegalovirus exposure and HLA in healthy donors. Assay: immunoSEQ multiplex PCR; the TCRdb copy retains only in-frame clones and omits some. The sample includes approximately 140,000 clones. The sequencing input was PBMCs. These receptors were taken from a woman under 30 in good health and CMV-seronegative. Each CDR3 is given with its conserved first and last residue. The D gene is left open where the match is weak.

V	D	J	DNA	CDR3
TRBV7-9	-	TRBJ2-2	TGTGCCAGCAGCCACAATAGCGGTACGAACACCGGGGAGCTGTTTTTT	CASSHNSGTNTGELFF
TRBV7-9	TRBD1	TRBJ1-2	TGTGCCAGCAGCTCGGGACAGGTCTATGGCTACACCTTC	CASSSGQVYGYTF
TRBV5-8	-	TRBJ1-1	TGTGCCAGCAGCCTACGAATTGCTGAAGCTTTCTTT	CASSLRIAEAFF
TRBV7-2	TRBD1	TRBJ1-3	TGTGCCAGCAGCTTATGGGACAGGGGCGCTGGAAACACCATATATTTT	CASSLWDRGAGNTIYF
TRBV30	-	TRBJ1-2	TGTGCCTGGAGCCCGCTTGGTCGGGAAAGAGAAGGCTACACCTTC	CAWSPLGREREGYTF
TRBV7-7	-	TRBJ2-7	TGTGCCAGCAGCCCGCGACGCACAGGGGGGGTTCCTTACGAGCAGTACTTC	CASSPRRTGGVPYEQYF
TRBV4-1	TRBD2	TRBJ2-7	TGCGCCAGCAGCCAAGAGCTAGCGGAGACCTACGAGCAGTACTTC	CASSQELAETYEQYF
TRBV7-9	-	TRBJ2-2	TGTGCCAGACAGGGAGGGACCGGGGAGCTGTTTTTT	CARQGGTGELFF
TRBV6-5	TRBD2	TRBJ2-1	TGTGCCAGCAGAGGGCTAGCGGGAGACTATGAGCAGTTCTTC	CASRGLAGDYEQFF
TRBV7-2	TRBD1	TRBJ2-2	TGTGCCAGCAGTCGACAGGGGACGAACGCCGGGGAGCTGTTTTTT	CASSRQGTNAGELFF
TRBV27	-	TRBJ1-5	TGTGCCAGCAGCGTCGGGGGGGGCGCCGGTAGCAATCAGCCCCAGCATTTT	CASSVGGGAGSNQPQHF
TRBV4-1	-	TRBJ1-2	TGCGCCAGCAGCCGGGCAGGGCGCTATGGCTACACCTTC	CASSRAGRYGYTF
TRBV14	-	TRBJ2-3	TGTGCCAGCAGCCGCCGGGACTCCTTGGCAGATACGCAGTATTTT	CASSRRDSLADTQYF
TRBV2	TRBD2	TRBJ2-5	TGTGCCAGCAGTACCCTTATGGGGGGGGAGACCCAGTACTTC	CASSTLMGGETQYF
TRBV29-1	TRBD2	TRBJ2-2	TGCAGCGTTGTTTGGACTAGGAACGGGGAGCTGTTTTTT	CSVVWTRNGELFF
TRBV7-3	TRBD1	TRBJ2-2	TGTGCCAGCAGCCTAGGACAGGGACGCACCGGGGAGCTGTTTTTT	CASSLGQGRTGELFF
TRBV9	-	TRBJ1-2	TGTGCCAGCAGCGCCCAGGGAGGAGGCTACACCTTC	CASSAQGGGYTF
TRBV10-3	-	TRBJ1-4	TGTGCCATCAGTGAGTCGGTGGTTCAGGGAGGGGGAAAACTGTTTTTT	CAISESVVQGGGKLFF
TRBV30	TRBD1	TRBJ1-3	TGTGCCTGGAGTCGTCTATTTGGGACAGGGAAATCTGGAAACACCATATATTTT	CAWSRLFGTGKSGNTIYF
TRBV9	-	TRBJ2-6	TGTGCCAGCAGCGTCGTCTTGGGCACTCCTCCAATTCGGGCCAACGTCCTGACTTTC	CASSVVLGTPPIRANVLTF
TRBV5-1	TRBD2	TRBJ2-7	TGCGCCAGCAGCTCCTCGGGGGCGGGGGGCGCGAAGTACTTC	CASSSSGAGGAKYF
TRBV19	-	TRBJ2-1	TGTGCCAGTAGTCCGACCGGACAACCTTACAATGAGCAGTTCTTC	CASSPTGQPYNEQFF
TRBV5-1	TRBD1	TRBJ1-1	TGCGCCAGCAGCCAACGTTTTGACAGGGGGCGCACTGAAGCTTTCTTT	CASSQRFDRGRTEAFF
TRBV6-1	TRBD1	TRBJ2-7	TGTGCCAGCGGTGCCCGACAGGGGCGAACCTACGAGCAGTACTTC	CASGARQGRTYEQYF
TRBV7-9	TRBD1	TRBJ1-5	TGTGCCAGCAGCTTAGGGCGGACAGGGAATCAGCCCCAGCATTTT	CASSLGRTGNQPQHF
TRBV11-3	TRBD2	TRBJ2-1	TGTGCCAGCAGCTTAGACGGACTAGCGGGAAGCTCCTACAATGAGCAGTTCTTC	CASSLDGLAGSSYNEQFF
TRBV7-3	TRBD2	TRBJ2-1	TGTGCCAGCAGAAGGACTAGCGGGAGAGCACCGAACAATGAGCAGTTCTTC	CASRRTSGRAPNNEQFF
TRBV6-5	TRBD1	TRBJ1-6	TGTGCCAGCAGGAGACAGGGAAGGACCTCACCCCTCCACTTT	CASRRQGRTSPLHF
TRBV7-9	-	TRBJ1-4	TGTGCCAGCAGCCCTAAAGAGGGTCTCAATGAAAAACTGTTTTTT	CASSPKEGLNEKLFF
TRBV6-1	-	TRBJ2-7	TGTGCCATTAGACGGGACTACGAGCAGTACTTC	CAIRRDYEQYF
TRBV2	-	TRBJ2-3	TGCGCCAGCAGTGAAGGTGGCGGAAGCACAGATACGCAGTATTTT	CASSEGGGSTDTQYF
TRBV6-1	TRBD1	TRBJ1-2	TGTGCCAGCAGTGATTCCGACAGGGTTAGCTATGGCTACACCTTC	CASSDSDRVSYGYTF
TRBV19	TRBD1	TRBJ1-2	TGTGCCACCTCAACTGGGACAGGCGACTATGGCTACACCTTC	CATSTGTGDYGYTF
TRBV27	-	TRBJ2-5	TGTGCCAGCAGTTCCCTAGGGAGAGAGACCCAGTACTTC	CASSSLGRETQYF
TRBV2	-	TRBJ2-5	TGTGCCAGCAGTGAAGGAGGAGGGTACCAAGAGACCCAGTACTTC	CASSEGGGYQETQYF
TRBV27	TRBD2	TRBJ2-3	TGTGCCAGCAGAAAAGCGGGAGCAGATACGCAGTATTTT	CASRKAGADTQYF
TRBV7-9	TRBD1	TRBJ2-1	TGTGCCAGCAGCGGACAGGGGGACCCATCGAATGAGCAGTTCTTC	CASSGQGDPSNEQFF
TRBV6-1	-	TRBJ1-4	TGTGCCAGCAGTGTTCGACAGGAGGATGATGCAACTAATGAAAAACTGTTTTTT	CASSVRQEDDATNEKLFF
TRBV6-6	-	TRBJ2-7	TGTGCCAGCAGTTACCGGCGGGGGCAAGGCAGCCACGAGCAGTACTTC	CASSYRRGQGSHEQYF
TRBV9	TRBD1	TRBJ2-1	TGTGCCAGCAGCGTAGGGGACAGGGGCGCTTCGCAGTTCTTC	CASSVGDRGASQFF
TRBV7-2	TRBD1	TRBJ1-2	TGTGCCAGCAGCCCGATTGGGACAGTTAAATATGGCTACACCTTC	CASSPIGTVKYGYTF
TRBV4-2	TRBD2	TRBJ2-7	TGTGCCAGCAGCCAAGATTTAGGACTAGCGATAGGCGAGCAGTACTTC	CASSQDLGLAIGEQYF
TRBV28	-	TRBJ1-1	TGTGCCAGCAGTCGACGGTGGGCCACTGAAGCTTTCTTT	CASSRRWATEAFF
TRBV5-1	TRBD2	TRBJ2-3	TGCGCCAGCAGCTTGGGACTAGCGGAAGACACAGATACGCAGTATTTT	CASSLGLAEDTDTQYF
TRBV6-5	TRBD1	TRBJ1-6	TGTGCCAGCACCAAAGACAGGGGGCGAAATTCACCCCTCCACTTT	CASTKDRGRNSPLHF
TRBV19	TRBD2	TRBJ2-2	TGTGCCAGTCGTCCTAGGCTAGCGGGGGGTGAAACCGGGGAGCTGTTTTTT	CASRPRLAGGETGELFF
TRBV5-1	TRBD1	TRBJ2-2	TGCGCCAGCAGCTTTGGGACAGCGAACACCGGGGAGCTGTTTTTT	CASSFGTANTGELFF
TRBV14	-	TRBJ2-3	TGTGCCAGCACCCTGAGACTCGATACGCAGTATTTT	CASTLRLDTQYF
TRBV18	TRBD1	TRBJ2-4	TGTGCCAGCTCACCGACAGGGGGACAGGGGGACGACATTCAGTACTTC	CASSPTGGQGDDIQYF
TRBV9	-	TRBJ1-4	TGTGCCAGCAGCGTAGGGGCAGGGGATAATGAAAAACTGTTTTTT	CASSVGAGDNEKLFF
TRBV7-8	-	TRBJ1-1	TGTGCCAGCAGCTTAGTCGGTGAAGCTTTCTTT	CASSLVGEAFF
TRBV5-1	-	TRBJ2-1	TGCGCCAGCAGCTTCGGGAGAGACTACAATGAGCAGTTCTTC	CASSFGRDYNEQFF
TRBV15	-	TRBJ2-3	TGTGCCACCAGCAGAGTGGGAGTGGGAGACCTTAGCACAGATACGCAGTATTTT	CATSRVGVGDLSTDTQYF
TRBV19	-	TRBJ1-4	TGTGCCAGTAGTCCCCCGGGACGTGGGGGGGAAAAACTGTTTTTT	CASSPPGRGGEKLFF
TRBV11-1	TRBD2	TRBJ2-2	TGTGCCAGCAGCCCATTCAGCGGGAGGTCGGAGGAGCTGTTTTTT	CASSPFSGRSEELFF
TRBV27	-	TRBJ2-7	TGTGCCAGCAACCAAACTCCAGGGGACCCCTACGAGCAGTACTTC	CASNQTPGDPYEQYF
TRBV19	TRBD1	TRBJ2-1	TGTGCCAGTAGTAATACCGGGACAGGATACAATGAGCAGTTCTTC	CASSNTGTGYNEQFF